These T cell receptor beta chains were read from a single sample in a study of Tregs in tolerant kidney transplant recipients. These receptors have no identified antigens. The assay was immunoSEQ multiplex PCR, and TCRdb's table has in-frame clones only and misses some. This sample yields approximately 30,000 clones, of which about four fifths are seen a single time; approximately 2.4% belongs to the top ten. Specimen: Tregs from blood cultured with allogeneic cells. The receptors here all came from a human donor in good health. The CDR3 runs from the conserved cysteine through the conserved F or W. D genes are given only for firm matches. Clone sizes are given selectively: once, few, many, or a class where the clone is expanded.

size,J,D,V,DNA,CDR3
-,TRBJ2-1,TRBD2,TRBV11-3,TGTGCCAGCAGCTCGAGCGGGAGTGAGGAGCAGTTCTTC,CASSSSGSEEQFF
-,TRBJ1-1,-,TRBV30,TGTGCCTGGAGCAGAATACTGAACACTGAAGCTTTCTTT,CAWSRILNTEAFF
-,TRBJ1-5,-,TRBV19,TGTGCCAGTACCCCAGGGAATCAGCCCCAGCATTTT,CASTPGNQPQHF
few,TRBJ1-6,-,TRBV30,TGTGCCTGGAGTTTTAGCTGGACGGGAAGCTCCTATAATTCACCCCTCCACTTT,CAWSFSWTGSSYNSPLHF
-,TRBJ1-1,-,TRBV9,TGTGCCAGCAGCGTAGCCCTCTCGGCGGGCACTGAAGCTTTCTTT,CASSVALSAGTEAFF
-,TRBJ2-1,-,TRBV7-9,TGTGCCAGCAGCTTTCTTGGCAATGAGCAGTTCTTC,CASSFLGNEQFF
-,TRBJ2-2,TRBD2,TRBV7-3,TGTGCCAGCAGCCCGAGGACTAGCGGGACGGGCGGGGAGCTGTTTTTT,CASSPRTSGTGGELFF
-,TRBJ1-6,TRBD1,TRBV7-9,TGTGCCAGCAGCGGAGGACAGGGATTAAATTCACCCCTCCACTTT,CASSGGQGLNSPLHF
-,TRBJ2-1,TRBD1,TRBV11-3,TGTGCCAGCAGCCCCCGGGACAGGGGTCACAATGAGCAGTTCTTC,CASSPRDRGHNEQFF
-,TRBJ2-3,-,TRBV20-1,TGCAGTGCTAGGAGAACAGATACGCAGTATTTT,CSARRTDTQYF
-,TRBJ2-3,TRBD2,TRBV11-3,TGTGCCAGCAGCTTCGGCGGGAGTTCAGATACGCAGTATTTT,CASSFGGSSDTQYF
-,TRBJ1-1,-,TRBV30,TGTGCCTGTAGGAACCCTTACCTGAACACTGAAGCTTTCTTT,CACRNPYLNTEAFF
-,TRBJ1-1,-,TRBV18,TGTGCCAGCTCACCCTCGAGGTCCCCTGAAGCTTTCTTT,CASSPSRSPEAFF
once,TRBJ1-3,-,TRBV7-6,TGTGCCAGCAGCTTAGGAGTCAGTACTGGAAACACCATATATTTT,CASSLGVSTGNTIYF
-,TRBJ2-7,TRBD1,TRBV5-1,TGCGCCAGCAGTCGAGGTCCCCAGGGACAGGACTACGAGCAGTACTTC,CASSRGPQGQDYEQYF
-,TRBJ2-4,-,TRBV29-1,TGCAGCGTTGGGCGTCAGAAAAACATTCAGTACTTC,CSVGRQKNIQYF
medium-sized,TRBJ1-1,TRBD1,TRBV27,TGTGCCAGCAGTTTATTGGCAGGGGGGAACACTGAAGCTTTCTTT,CASSLLAGGNTEAFF
-,TRBJ1-4,-,TRBV5-4,TGTGCCAGCAGCATGCGGACAGCACTTGGGGAAAAACTGTTTTTT,CASSMRTALGEKLFF
-,TRBJ1-2,-,TRBV5-6,TGTGCCAGCAGCGCGACGGGGGGCCCGAACTATGGCTACACCTTC,CASSATGGPNYGYTF
-,TRBJ1-3,TRBD1,TRBV19,TGTGCCAGTACCCGTTGGGGGCTACAGGGGGCCTCTGGAAACACCATATATTTT,CASTRWGLQGASGNTIYF
-,TRBJ2-2,-,TRBV19,TGTGCCAGTACCCGTCGAGGAACCGGGGAGCTGTTTTTT,CASTRRGTGELFF
-,TRBJ2-2,-,TRBV4-2,TGTGCCAGCAGCCAAGATCTGGGAGGTCGTACCAGCGTAGGGGAGCTGTTTTTT,CASSQDLGGRTSVGELFF
once,TRBJ1-2,-,TRBV6-1,TGTGCCAGCAGTGAAGCGGGGGGACCCTTTACAGTCACCTTC,CASSEAGGPFTVTF
-,TRBJ1-1,-,TRBV5-1,TGCGCCAGCAGCTTACTTCAGGACGGACCCGTCTTCCCTTTTTTT,CASSLLQDGPVFPFF
-,TRBJ1-2,-,TRBV19,TGTGCCAGTAGTCCGCGCCCGACGCGCGGCTACACCTTC,CASSPRPTRGYTF
-,TRBJ1-4,-,TRBV12-5,TGTGCTAGTGGTTTGGGGACGGCGGGAGAAAAACTGTTTTTT,CASGLGTAGEKLFF
-,TRBJ2-1,-,TRBV18,TGTGCCAGCTCCGTGGGCCGCTCCCTCAATGAGCAGTTCTTC,CASSVGRSLNEQFF
-,TRBJ2-2,TRBD2,TRBV18,TGTGCCAGCTCAGCGACTAGCGGGATTCCCGGGGAGCTGTTTTTT,CASSATSGIPGELFF
few,TRBJ2-7,-,TRBV7-8,TGTGCCAGCAGCTCCGGACGGATCTACGAGCAGTACTTC,CASSSGRIYEQYF
-,TRBJ1-4,-,TRBV18,TGTGCCAGCTCACCACGCGCACCAGAAAAACTGTTTTTT,CASSPRAPEKLFF
-,TRBJ1-6,-,TRBV30,TGTGCCTGGCGGAGGGAGGGGTATTCACCCCTCCACTTT,CAWRREGYSPLHF
few,TRBJ2-7,TRBD1,TRBV2,TGTGCCAGCAGTGAAGGGACAGGGAGTACCTACGAGCAGTACTTC,CASSEGTGSTYEQYF
few,TRBJ2-3,-,TRBV11-2,TGTGCCAGCAGCTTATGGGGGGACACAGATACGCAGTATTTT,CASSLWGDTDTQYF
-,TRBJ1-1,-,TRBV7-3,TGTGCCAGCAGCGAAACAGCTAACACTGAAGCTTTCTTT,CASSETANTEAFF
large,TRBJ1-4,-,TRBV19,TGTGCCAGTAGGGGGGGGCTTCAACTGTTTTTT,CASRGGLQLFF
-,TRBJ2-5,-,TRBV2,TGTGCCAGCAGTGAACAGGCTGCGGGGGCCGGGGAGACCCAGTACTTC,CASSEQAAGAGETQYF
-,TRBJ1-5,-,TRBV10-1,TGCGCCAGCAGTGAGTCAAGTCGGGGGCGCCATCAGCCCCAGCATTTT,CASSESSRGRHQPQHF
-,TRBJ1-2,TRBD1,TRBV12-5,TGTGCTAGTGCCCGACCGGGACAGGGGGCGCTTAATTATGGCTACACCTTC,CASARPGQGALNYGYTF
-,TRBJ1-2,-,TRBV4-3,TGCGCCAGCAGCCAAGCACCTTCGGTCCTCTACTATGGCTACACCTTC,CASSQAPSVLYYGYTF
medium-sized,TRBJ1-2,-,TRBV19,TGTGCCAGTAGCCCGCCGGGGGGCCGGGGCTACACCTTC,CASSPPGGRGYTF
-,TRBJ2-1,-,TRBV2,TGTGCCAGCAGTGTAACGGGACTGCCATACAATGAGCAGTTCTTC,CASSVTGLPYNEQFF
-,TRBJ1-3,TRBD1,TRBV7-9,TGTGCCAGCAGCGCCTGGACAGGACGCTCTGGAAACACCATATATTTT,CASSAWTGRSGNTIYF
-,TRBJ2-3,TRBD2,TRBV6-6,TGTGCCGTCCGAAGGGTCGCGGGAGGGGATACGCAGTATTTT,CAVRRVAGGDTQYF
-,TRBJ1-6,-,TRBV6-5,TGTGCCAGCAGTTACAGGTCGGGGCTGTCACCCCTCCACTTT,CASSYRSGLSPLHF
-,TRBJ2-1,-,TRBV5-8,TGTGCCAGCAGCCTCCGATTCGAGCAGTTCTTC,CASSLRFEQFF
-,TRBJ2-7,-,TRBV18,TGTGCCAGCTCACCCGGACGGCCTAGCTCCTACGAGCAGTACTTC,CASSPGRPSSYEQYF